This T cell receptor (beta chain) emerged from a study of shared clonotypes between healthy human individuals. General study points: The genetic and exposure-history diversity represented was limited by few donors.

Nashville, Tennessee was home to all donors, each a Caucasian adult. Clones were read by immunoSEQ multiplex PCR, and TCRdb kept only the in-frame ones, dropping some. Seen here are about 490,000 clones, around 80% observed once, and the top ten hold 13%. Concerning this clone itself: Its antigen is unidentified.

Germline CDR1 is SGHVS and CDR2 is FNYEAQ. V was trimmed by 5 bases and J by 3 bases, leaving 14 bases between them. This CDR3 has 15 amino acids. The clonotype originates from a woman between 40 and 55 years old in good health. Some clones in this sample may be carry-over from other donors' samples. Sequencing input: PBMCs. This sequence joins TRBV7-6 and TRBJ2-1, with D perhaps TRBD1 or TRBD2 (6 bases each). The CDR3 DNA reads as TGTGCCAGCAGCCCGCCGGAGGGGGGCTACAATGAGCAGTTCTTC. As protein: CASSPPEGGYNEQFF. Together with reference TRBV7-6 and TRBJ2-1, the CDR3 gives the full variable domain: GAGVSQSPRYKVTKRGQDVALRCDPISGHVSLYWYRQALGQGPEFLTYFNYEAQQDKSGLPNDRFSAERPEGSISTLTIQRTEQRDSAMYRCASSPPEGGYNEQFFGPGTRLTVL.